Listed below are T cell receptor beta chains from one sample, sequenced in a study of CXCR3-negative and CXCR3-positive naive CD8 T cells. TCRdb derives one entry per CDR3 protein from the 5' RACE reads, leaving out DNA. This table holds about 8,400 distinct CDR3 sequences. The sample taken for sequencing was naive CXCR3+ CD8+ T cells from blood. Receptors originate from a human donor in good health. Some clones in this sample may be carry-over from other donors' samples. The CDR3 runs from the conserved cysteine through the conserved F or W. Clone sizes are given selectively: once, few, many, or a class where the clone is expanded.

v_call	j_call	clone_size	cdr3_aa
TRBV29-1	TRBJ2-1	-	CSVNSYNEQFF
TRBV3-1	TRBJ2-1	-	CASSHSGRGVYNEQFF
TRBV12-3/TRBV12-4	TRBJ2-2	-	CASSLAGTGVTGELFF
TRBV4-1	TRBJ1-5	medium-sized	CASSPTRGISQPQHF
TRBV7-9	TRBJ2-1	medium-sized	CASSSAEQTYNEQFF
TRBV7-6	TRBJ2-5	-	CASANTGNLVETQYF
TRBV7-6	TRBJ1-2	medium-sized	CASSLSGNPGIGDGYTF
TRBV6-1	TRBJ2-2	-	CASSEAPLNTGELFF
TRBV4-1	TRBJ1-2	-	CASSQDWGHYGYTF
TRBV29-1	TRBJ1-3	-	CSVVYGGGNTIYF
TRBV7-8	TRBJ2-5	medium-sized	CASSSGLAGVGETQYF
TRBV19	TRBJ1-5	-	CASMEIRSKGRTLQPQHF
TRBV10-3	TRBJ2-4	-	CAISESPSGIDIQYF
TRBV28	TRBJ2-7	-	CASSLLGPGLAYQYF
TRBV29-1	TRBJ1-2	-	CSVEVGQGERTF
TRBV4-1	TRBJ1-5	-	CASSQVGRVPQPQHF
TRBV28	TRBJ2-1	-	CASSPMSGRSYNEQFF
TRBV11-2	TRBJ1-1	-	CASSLGAGKNLLMNTEAFF
TRBV11-2	TRBJ1-2	medium-sized	CASSLADTGGYGYTF
TRBV29-1	TRBJ2-7	-	CSIVALGSYEQYF
TRBV25-1	TRBJ2-5	-	CASSENRGWQETQYF
TRBV7-9	TRBJ2-1	-	CASSSVFEQFF
TRBV4-1	TRBJ2-1	-	CASSQLGIANEQFF
TRBV5-5	TRBJ1-6	-	CASDKDNSPLHF
TRBV20-1	TRBJ1-1	medium-sized	CSAREAVPANTEAFF
TRBV28	TRBJ2-3	medium-sized	CASSSLLQAVLTDTQYF
TRBV19	TRBJ2-6	-	CASRGASSGANVLTF
TRBV28	TRBJ2-1	-	CASSDQGVYNEQFF
TRBV29-1	TRBJ1-2	-	CSVEDHNRGVYGYTF